Listed below are T cell receptor beta chains from one sample, sequenced in a study of blood T cell repertoires in COVID-19. Assay: immunoSEQ multiplex PCR; the TCRdb copy retains only in-frame clones and omits some. The sample has under 150,000 clones, about 77% seen once; the top ten hold just under 25%. Sequencing input: peripheral blood. The receptors stem from a human donor in a cohort sampled during active COVID-19. Both conserved end residues are part of each CDR3. D genes are given only for firm matches. Size is stated for part of the rows, as once, few or many counts, or as a class when the clone is expanded.

>-|TRBD1|TRBJ2-1|TRBV4-1
CASSQGAQGNNEQFF
TGCGCCAGCAGCCAAGGAGCACAGGGGAACAATGAGCAGTTCTTC
>few|-|TRBJ2-2|TRBV6-2/TRBV6-3
CASSSYGRIGELFF
TGTGCCAGCAGCTCTTACGGTCGTATCGGGGAGCTGTTTTTT
>-|TRBD1|TRBJ1-6|TRBV18
CASSPIRTGASPLHF
TGTGCCAGCTCACCAATCCGGACAGGCGCTTCACCCCTCCACTTT
>once|TRBD1|TRBJ1-1|TRBV19
CASSIDRGVYTEAFF
TGTGCCAGTAGTATCGACAGGGGAGTGTACACTGAAGCTTTCTTT
>-|-|TRBJ1-1|TRBV12-3/TRBV12-4
CASSHGGGEAFF
TGTGCCAGCAGCCACGGAGGTGGGGAAGCTTTCTTT
>few|TRBD2|TRBJ2-7|TRBV28
CASSSFSGLAF
TGTGCCAGCAGTTCCTTTAGCGGGCTCGCCTTC
>-|-|TRBJ2-2|TRBV7-2
CASSNSGAGELFF
TGTGCCAGCAGCAACTCCGGGGCCGGGGAGCTGTTTTTT
>once|TRBD1|TRBJ1-1|TRBV6-6
CASTPSTGLTFGAFF
TGTGCCAGCACCCCCTCGACAGGGTTAACCTTTGGAGCTTTCTTT
>-|TRBD1|TRBJ1-1|TRBV10-1
CASSKRQGPLNTEAFF
TGCGCCAGCAGTAAAAGACAGGGGCCCTTGAACACTGAAGCTTTCTTT
>-|-|TRBJ1-3|TRBV30
CAWSVVRHSGNTIYF
TGTGCCTGGAGTGTGGTGCGGCACTCTGGAAACACCATATATTTT
>-|-|TRBJ2-5|TRBV7-9
CASSLYRAETQYF
TGTGCCAGCAGCTTGTACAGGGCGGAGACCCAGTACTTC
>-|-|TRBJ2-1|TRBV24-1
CATSDLKGSLNEQFF
TGTGCCACCAGTGATTTAAAGGGGTCTCTCAATGAGCAGTTCTTC
>-|TRBD2|TRBJ2-3|TRBV5-1
CASSYSGASTDTQYF
TGCGCCAGCAGCTATAGCGGGGCGAGCACAGATACGCAGTATTTT
>-|-|TRBJ1-2|TRBV19
CASSIPGNPYGYTF
TGTGCCAGTAGTATTCCGGGGAATCCCTATGGCTACACCTTC
>-|TRBD2|TRBJ2-3|TRBV18
CASSPPRLAGGTDTQYF
TGTGCCAGCTCACCACCCAGACTAGCGGGAGGTACAGATACGCAGTATTTT
>-|TRBD2|TRBJ2-1|TRBV6-5
CASSYLGLAGNNEQFF
TGTGCCAGCAGTTACCTCGGACTAGCGGGGAACAATGAGCAGTTCTTC
>-|-|TRBJ1-1|TRBV28
CASSYLQGEAFF
TGTGCCAGCAGTTATCTCCAGGGTGAAGCTTTCTTT
>-|-|TRBJ2-5|TRBV10-3
CATSAGPQETQYF
TGTGCCACGAGTGCGGGACCCCAAGAGACCCAGTACTTC
>-|TRBD2|TRBJ2-1|TRBV9
CASSVVGLAGGVSEQFF
TGTGCCAGCAGCGTAGTAGGACTAGCGGGGGGAGTTAGTGAGCAGTTCTTC
>-|-|TRBJ2-7|TRBV7-9
CASSLQGSSYEQYF
TGTGCCAGCAGCTTACAGGGTAGCTCCTACGAGCAGTACTTC
>many|-|TRBJ2-3|TRBV30
CAWKASTDTQYF
TGTGCCTGGAAAGCTAGCACAGATACGCAGTATTTT
>-|TRBD2|TRBJ2-3|TRBV7-9
CASSVGTSGTDTQYF
TGTGCCAGCAGCGTCGGGACTAGCGGAACAGATACGCAGTATTTT
>-|-|TRBJ2-3|TRBV6-1
CASSERTGNTDTQYF
TGTGCCAGCAGTGAAAGAACAGGTAACACAGATACGCAGTATTTT
>-|TRBD1|TRBJ1-6|TRBV5-4
CASSFSDRGGNSPLHF
TGTGCCAGCAGCTTTTCTGACAGGGGAGGCAATTCACCCCTCCACTTT
>-|-|TRBJ2-7|TRBV3-1/TRBV3-2
CASSQYPGSSYEQYF
TGTGCCAGCAGCCAATACCCAGGAAGCTCCTACGAGCAGTACTTC
>few|-|TRBJ1-4|TRBV10-1
CASSKNYRRRDEKLFF
TGCGCCAGCAGTAAGAACTACAGGAGACGGGATGAAAAACTGTTTTTT
>-|TRBD1|TRBJ2-3|TRBV19
CASSRTGIMTDTQYF
TGTGCCAGTAGTAGGACAGGGATTATGACAGATACGCAGTATTTT
>few|-|TRBJ1-3|TRBV9
CASSVRGMMSSGNTIYF
TGTGCCAGCAGCGTAAGGGGGATGATGAGCTCTGGAAACACCATATATTTT
>-|-|TRBJ1-1|TRBV4-1
CASSQDWQMNTEAFF
TGCGCCAGCAGCCAAGATTGGCAAATGAACACTGAAGCTTTCTTT
>-|-|TRBJ2-7|TRBV9
CASSVWAGRNEQYF
TGTGCCAGCAGCGTATGGGCAGGGCGAAACGAGCAGTACTTC
>once|-|TRBJ1-4|TRBV5-1
CASSPPGGDEKLFF
TGCGCCAGCAGCCCACCGGGGGGCGATGAAAAACTGTTTTTT
>-|-|TRBJ1-6|TRBV27
CATTSGGELGNSPLHF
TGTGCCACCACCTCTGGGGGGGAGTTGGGGAATTCACCCCTCCACTTT
>-|TRBD1|TRBJ1-3|TRBV3-1/TRBV3-2
CASSWDRIAGNTIYF
TGTGCCAGCAGCTGGGACAGGATAGCTGGAAACACCATATATTTT
>-|TRBD2|TRBJ2-5|TRBV7-9
CASSKGRAGETQYF
TGTGCCAGCAGCAAAGGGAGGGCCGGGGAGACCCAGTACTTC
>-|-|TRBJ2-5|TRBV28
CASSPQRWAQETQYF
TGTGCCAGCAGTCCCCAACGATGGGCCCAAGAGACCCAGTACTTC
>once|-|TRBJ1-6|TRBV27
CASSFWTASGSPLHF
TGTGCCAGCAGTTTCTGGACAGCCTCAGGGTCACCCCTCCACTTT
>-|-|TRBJ1-1|TRBV20-1
CSARVWSVAFF
TGCAGTGCTAGAGTTTGGTCGGTCGCATTCTTT
>-|-|TRBJ1-2|TRBV7-9
CASSQVAGGYGYTF
TGTGCCAGCAGTCAGGTTGCGGGGGGTTATGGCTACACCTTC
>-|-|TRBJ1-5|TRBV6-5
CASIKLYSNQPQHF
TGTGCCAGTATCAAACTGTATAGCAATCAGCCCCAGCATTTT
>-|TRBD1|TRBJ2-1|TRBV9
CASTPGQDRVSYNEQFF
TGTGCCAGCACCCCCGGACAGGACAGGGTGTCCTACAATGAGCAGTTCTTC
>-|-|TRBJ1-1|TRBV4-3
CASSQGANTEAFF
TGCGCCAGCAGCCAAGGGGCGAACACTGAAGCTTTCTTT
>-|TRBD1|TRBJ2-3|TRBV6-5
CASSLLGQGLDTQYF
TGTGCCAGCAGTCTCCTCGGACAGGGATTAGATACGCAGTATTTT
>-|TRBD2|TRBJ2-3|TRBV19
CASSPGLAGGFSTDTQYF
TGTGCCAGTAGTCCCGGACTAGCGGGGGGCTTTAGCACAGATACGCAGTATTTT
>few|TRBD1|TRBJ1-2|TRBV5-1
CASSFTGGGYTF
TGCGCCAGCAGCTTTACAGGGGGTGGCTACACCTTC
>-|TRBD1|TRBJ2-2|TRBV6-2/TRBV6-3
CASSFQTGGTGELFF
TGTGCCAGCAGTTTTCAGACAGGGGGGACCGGGGAGCTGTTTTTT
>-|TRBD1|TRBJ1-4|TRBV11-2
CASSFQGADEKLFF
TGTGCCAGCAGCTTTCAGGGGGCGGATGAAAAACTGTTTTTT
>few|TRBD1|TRBJ1-1|TRBV19
CASSISSGQGRLLEAFF
TGTGCCAGTAGTATATCTTCTGGACAGGGAAGGTTGCTTGAAGCTTTCTTT
>-|-|TRBJ2-7|TRBV30
CAWSGVSYEQYF
TGTGCCTGGAGCGGGGTGTCCTACGAGCAGTACTTC
>-|TRBD1|TRBJ1-1|TRBV4-2
CASSRTFRGALNTEAFF
TGTGCCAGCAGCCGAACCTTCAGGGGGGCGCTGAACACTGAAGCTTTCTTT